Each of the 21 T cell receptor beta chains below was sequenced from the same sample in a study of CD8 T cells in ankylosing spondylitis (dated by TCRdb to 2017 to 2019). What the study reported, not specific to this receptor: Blood from ankylosing spondylitis patients appeared to be characterized by a TCR beta motif composed of several highly homologous amino acid variants.

These receptors have no identified antigens. To prepare the library, 5' RACE was applied. Sequencer: Illumina HiSeq 2500. Clones were called with MiXCR by TCRdb after fastp trimmed the public reads at Q25, and only in-frame beta chains were retained. Here each entry gathers all rows of one CDR3 protein and keeps the most common genes and DNA. Present in this sample are under 450,000 distinct CDR3 sequences, 17% of which were seen just once. Together, the top ten hold around 0.92% of the sample. The source material was blood, either unsorted or a sorted T cell fraction (not recorded which). The receptors stem from a male donor with ankylosing spondylitis.

This rearrangement joins TRBV5-1 to TRBJ2-5, with a tentative D call TRBD1 (5 bases). V was trimmed by 1 base and J by 3 bases, leaving 13 bases between them. The CDR3 contains 15 residues. Germline loops: CDR1 SGHRS, CDR2 YFSETQ. The DNA of the CDR3 is TGCGCCAGCAGCTTGACAGGCCTCCCTGAAGAGACCCAGTACTTC. The encoded protein is CASSLTGLPEETQYF.

J is TRBJ1-6 and V is TRBV5-1; TRBD1 is a possible D gene (5 bases). Trimming pared 1 base from V and 8 bases from J, leaving 10 bases between. The germline V gene has CDR1 SGHRS and CDR2 YFSETQ. CDR3 length equals 14 residues. As DNA, the CDR3 is TGCGCCAGCAGCTTGAAGGACACCCATTCACCCCTCCACTTT. It encodes CASSLKDTHSPLHF.

This chain uses TRBV9 with TRBJ2-1; 7 bases match TRBD1. J gave up 2 bases and V 0 bases, and 2 bases lay outside the gene matches. The CDR3 is 15 residues long. Germline V gives CDR1 SGDLS, CDR2 YYNGEE. The CDR3 here is CASSVGQGPYNEQFF. The CDR3 region has the DNA TGTGCCAGCAGCGTAGGACAGGGACCCTACAATGAGCAGTTCTTC. Using reference TRBV9 and TRBJ2-1 for the parts outside the CDR3, the full variable domain is DSGVTQTPKHLITATGQRVTLRCSPRSGDLSVYWYQQSLDQGLQFLIQYYNGEERAKGNILERFSAQQFPDLHSELNLSSLELGDSALYFCASSVGQGPYNEQFFGPGTRLTVL.

This chain joins TRBV6-2 or TRBV6-3 and TRBJ2-7; TRBD2 matches 8 bases. V lost 5 bases and J lost 2; bases outside the gene matches: 14. This CDR3 has 17 amino acids. CDR1 and CDR2 from the germline V gene are MNHEY and SVGEGT. DNA for the CDR3: TGTGCCAGCAGTACCGGGACTAGGGGATCCCGCGCCTACGAGCAGTACTTC. This sequence encodes CASSTGTRGSRAYEQYF.

V usage is TRBV4-3 and J usage is TRBJ2-7; D is perhaps TRBD1 (5 bases). V shed 0 bases and J shed 4 bases, with 16 bases lying between them. Germline V gene sequence: CDR1 LGHNA, CDR2 YSLEER. CDR3 size: 16 residues. DNA for the CDR3: TGCGCCAGCAGCCAAGATGGTTGCGTCAGGGTGTACGAGCAGTACTTC. Translating it yields CASSQDGCVRVYEQYF.

CDR3 sequence reads: CASSEGDIMNTEAFF. Here the CDR3 DNA reads TGTGCCAGCAGCGAAGGAGACATCATGAACACTGAAGCTTTCTTT. The chain employs TRBV11-3 and TRBJ1-1; D gene unclear. Germline CDR1 reads SGHNT; CDR2 reads YENEEA. The CDR3 spans 15 residues. V lost 5 bases, J lost 0 bases, and 13 bases lay in between.

This chain connects TRBV13 to TRBJ2-1; D possibly matches TRBD1 or TRBD2 (6 bases each). V dropped 5 bases and J dropped 1 base, with 15 bases sitting between them. Germline CDR1 PRHDT, CDR2 FYEKMQ (reference sequence). This CDR3 has 16 residues. This chain's CDR3 is CASSQWGAGSYNEQFF. For the CDR3, the DNA is TGTGCCAGCAGCCAGTGGGGGGCCGGGTCCTACAATGAGCAGTTCTTC.

This clonotype has just a few counts. The chain links TRBV19 to TRBJ2-7, with D perhaps TRBD1 (5 bases). Germline CDR1 reads LNHDA; CDR2 reads SQIVND (reference sequence). V gave up 5 bases and J gave up 1 base, with 15 bases separating them. The CDR3 is 15 residues long. The DNA of the CDR3 is TGTGCCAGTAGTCTTCAGGGTTCCCCTTCCTACGAGCAGTACTTC. This codes for CASSLQGSPSYEQYF.

This clonotype was recorded many times. The chain links TRBV6-1 to TRBJ2-1; 7 bases are shared with TRBD1. CDR3 size: 15 residues. V lost 8 bases to trimming and J lost 2 bases; unmatched junction nucleotides: 9. CDR1 MNHNS and CDR2 SASEGT come from the germline V gene. Here the CDR3 DNA reads TGTGCCAGCCGTACCCCAGGGGGAGCCTACAATGAGCAGTTCTTC. This encodes CASRTPGGAYNEQFF.

A few counts support this clonotype. This chain joins TRBV20-1 and TRBJ2-6; TRBD1 matches at 10 bases. Trimming took 6 bases from V and 2 from J; bases not matched to a gene: 7. Germline values: CDR1 DFQATT, CDR2 SNEGSKA (reference sequence). The CDR3 is 16 residues long. The CDR3 DNA reads as TGCAGTGCCCGTCCCGGGACAGGGGCTGGGGCCAACGTCCTGACTTTC. Protein sequence: CSARPGTGAGANVLTF.

The chain has TRBV5-1 and TRBJ1-1, with D maybe TRBD1 (6 bases). V was pared by 4 bases and J by 1 base, with 26 bases between. Germline-derived CDR1 and CDR2 are SGHRS and YFSETQ. This CDR3 comprises 19 residues. Here the CDR3 DNA reads TGCGCCAGCAGCCCCGGGATGTTCCGGGACGCCAGGGGGAACACTGAAGCTTTCTTT. This encodes CASSPGMFRDARGNTEAFF.

The gene calls are TRBV9 and TRBJ1-5; TRBD1 aligns across 8 bases. With V trimmed by 4 bases and J by 6 bases, 18 bases remained unmatched. Germline V gene sequence: CDR1 SGDLS, CDR2 YYNGEE. This CDR3 comprises 18 residues. CDR3 sequence (DNA): TGTGCCAGCAGCCTTTTCCAGGGGGCAGGCGCGTTTAGTCAGCCCCAGCATTTT. Protein sequence: CASSLFQGAGAFSQPQHF.

The chain links TRBV7-9 to TRBJ2-5; tentative D call: TRBD2 (5 bases). Germline V gene lookup returns CDR1 SEHNR and CDR2 FQNEAQ (reference sequence). Trimming left V 1 base short and J 5 bases short, with 11 bases between. CDR3 size: 14 residues. The CDR3 bases are TGTGCCAGCAGCTTAGAACGGGATGGGGAGACCCAGTACTTC. Its translation is CASSLERDGETQYF.

This clonotype was detected a few times. V is TRBV20-1 and J is TRBJ2-1, with 13 positions matching TRBD2. Germline V lookup: CDR1 DFQATT, CDR2 SNEGSKA (reference sequence). The ends lost 0 bases at V and 6 bases at J; junction bases unmatched: 5. The CDR3 is 16 amino acids. CDR3 loop: CSAREPRLAGGNEQFF. CDR3 nucleotide sequence: TGCAGTGCTAGAGAACCCCGACTAGCGGGAGGCAATGAGCAGTTCTTC.

This clonotype has only a few counts. The V gene is TRBV4-2, the J gene TRBJ2-2, with 8 bases lining up with TRBD2. CDR1 and CDR2 from the germline V gene are LGHNA and YNFKEQ. J was trimmed by 3 bases and V by 4 bases; bases with no gene match: 7. This CDR3 region has 16 residues. The CDR3 loop is CASSLRAGVDTGELFF. CDR3 nucleotides: TGTGCCAGCAGCCTCCGAGCGGGAGTCGACACCGGGGAGCTGTTTTTT.

The gene calls are TRBV4-1 and TRBJ2-6, with D possibly being TRBD1 (5 bases). CDR1 MGHRA and CDR2 YSYEKL come from the germline V gene. V shed 7 bases and J shed 0 bases, with 16 bases lying between them. This CDR3 contains 17 residues. In DNA form, the CDR3 reads TGCGCCAGCACCGATGTTTACAGGAGCTCTGGGGCCAACGTCCTGACTTTC. It yields the protein CASTDVYRSSGANVLTF.

The CDR3, as DNA: TGTGCCAGCAGTATCAACCGGGACGAGCAGTACTTC. Translation: CASSINRDEQYF. The chain has TRBV28 and TRBJ2-7; D unresolved. The germline V gene encodes CDR1 MDHEN and CDR2 SYDVKM. The CDR3 runs 12 residues. V lost 5 bases, J lost 5 bases, and 10 bases lay in between.

This clonotype has only a few counts. The genes are TRBV2 and TRBJ2-5, with 14 bases matching TRBD2. The V and J ends lost 4 bases and 4 bases, in that order; junction bases with no gene match: 2. The CDR3 loop spans 15 amino acids. Germline loops: CDR1 SNHLY, CDR2 FYNNEI. The CDR3 DNA is TGTGCCAGCAGTGGGACTAGCGGGAGGTTAGAGACCCAGTACTTC. It encodes CASSGTSGRLETQYF.

This clonotype turned up a few times. The chain is built from TRBV28 and TRBJ1-3; TRBD1 might be the D (5 bases). Germline loops: CDR1 MDHEN, CDR2 SYDVKM. There are 13 residues in the CDR3. V was cut by 11 bases and J by 4 bases, with 15 bases left in between. Written as DNA, the CDR3 is TGTGCCGGTAGGAGGGGATCAGGAAACACCATATATTTT. Residues: CAGRRGSGNTIYF.

This clonotype was counted a few times. This rearrangement joins TRBV7-9 to TRBJ1-1; TRBD1 matches 9 bases. Germline trimming cut 5 bases from V and 6 bases from J; bases unmatched to any gene: 1. This CDR3 comprises 12 residues. Germline-derived CDR1 and CDR2 are SEHNR and FQNEAQ (reference sequence). The CDR3 DNA reads TGTGCCAGCAGCGGGACAGGGTCTGAAGCTTTCTTT. This codes for CASSGTGSEAFF.

This clonotype was counted between two and nine times. J is TRBJ2-5 and V is TRBV6-5; D remains unclear. V was cut by 0 bases and J by 5 bases, with 13 bases left in between. The germline V gene has CDR1 MNHEY and CDR2 SVGAGI. CDR3 length: 15 residues. CDR3 sequence (DNA): TGTGCCAGCAGTTACTCGGGGTTCACCCTGGAGACCCAGTACTTC. It translates to CASSYSGFTLETQYF.